This T cell receptor (beta chain) emerged from a study of blood T cells in healthy people across ages. The CDR3 has 15 residues. V was trimmed by 5 bases and J by 4 bases, leaving 18 bases between them. A sample-barcoded 5' primer and a J-beta primer mix were used in a second PCR of roughly 7 to 12 cycles. MiXCR was run by TCRdb on the 5' RACE reads, yielding one entry per CDR3 protein. The table has roughly 800,000 distinct CDR3 sequences, approximately 25% seen once. These data were also filed under a second study, of T cells of mothers and their children. From that paper: A few healthy Caucasian mothers gave samples, and so did their six children. An overlap that was slightly higher, though non-significant, was seen in related mother-child pairs versus unrelated pairs.

The source of this sequence is a boy younger than 18 in good health. The chain links TRBV12-3 or TRBV12-4 to TRBJ2-7, with D tentatively TRBD1 (5 bases). The sample consisted of blood. CDR3 protein: CASSPGLVGLYEQYF. The CDR3 nucleotides read TGTGCCAGCAGTCCCGGGCTGGTGGGGCTTTACGAGCAGTACTTC.